This TCR beta chain was recovered during a study of long-term antiretroviral therapy in people with HIV. The CDR3 has 13 residues. The V and J ends lost 5 bases and 3 bases, in that order; junction bases with no gene match: 1. Germline V CDR1 and CDR2: SGHTA, FQGTGA. With survey level as its setting, the immunoSEQ assay was v3.0. The method was immunoSEQ multiplex PCR; TCRdb's version includes in-frame clones alone and lacks a portion of them. The sample contains about 37,000 clones, around 83% of which appear only once. Per individual, the PBMC samples numbered at least one pre-ART and at least two post-ART. Cryopreserved PBMC numbered about 0.85-10 million per sample before DNA extraction.

The gene calls are TRBV7-3 and TRBJ1-1; TRBD1 matches 9 bases. The sequencing used unsorted PBMCs, collected 1 year after starting antiretroviral therapy. This sequence originates from a man between 18 and 29 years old with HIV. CDR3 protein: CASSRDRDTEAFF. The CDR3 bases are TGTGCCAGCAGCCGGGACAGGGACACTGAAGCTTTCTTT.